This is a list of T cell receptor beta chains from one sample in a study of T cells in Graves' hyperthyroidism and ophthalmopathy. TCRdb passed the multiplex PCR reads through MiXCR, listing each CDR3 protein once. Here the sample spans fewer than 400,000 distinct CDR3 sequences, roughly 25% being singletons. The sequenced sample was blood. Receptors originate from a man between 50 and 59 years old with Graves' hyperthyroidism. Each CDR3 is given with its conserved first and last residue. The order of the fields is CDR3 length, D gene, clone size, J gene, V gene, CDR3 DNA, CDR3 protein. A D gene is named only where the DNA matches it firmly. Rows give clone size only sometimes, using once, few, many, or a class for an expanded clone.

length: 15
D: TRBD2
size: many
J: TRBJ2-7
V: TRBV7-2
DNA: TGTGCCAGCAGCGTTAGTGAGCGGGAGACCTACGAGCAGTACTTC
CDR3: CASSVSERETYEQYF

length: 14
D: .
size: many
J: TRBJ2-1
V: TRBV11-2
DNA: TGTGCCAGCAGCTTAGTAGGAACCTACAATGAGCAGTTCTTC
CDR3: CASSLVGTYNEQFF

length: 15
D: TRBD2
size: few
J: TRBJ2-1
V: TRBV11-3
DNA: TGTGCCAGCAGCTTCTTTAGCGGGAGAAGGTATGAGCAGTTCTTC
CDR3: CASSFFSGRRYEQFF

length: 14
D: .
size: few
J: TRBJ2-3
V: TRBV11-2
DNA: TGTGCCAGCAGCCGAGGACAGTGGGCAGATACGCAGTATTTT
CDR3: CASSRGQWADTQYF

length: 14
D: .
size: few
J: TRBJ1-2
V: TRBV24-1
DNA: TGTGCCACCAGTGATCCTGGACGGCACTATGGCTACACCTTC
CDR3: CATSDPGRHYGYTF

length: 12
D: .
size: .
J: TRBJ2-7
V: TRBV6-1
DNA: TGTGCCAGCAAACTGATGGGTGGCGAGCAGTACTTC
CDR3: CASKLMGGEQYF

length: 15
D: TRBD1
size: .
J: TRBJ1-6
V: TRBV12-3/TRBV12-4
DNA: TGTGCCAGCAGTCACCACAGGGGGACTAATTCACCCCTCCACTTT
CDR3: CASSHHRGTNSPLHF

length: 15
D: TRBD1
size: .
J: TRBJ1-6
V: TRBV27
DNA: TGTGCCAGCACCCCAGGGGGCAGGGGGAATTCACCCCTCCACTTT
CDR3: CASTPGGRGNSPLHF

length: 14
D: .
size: .
J: TRBJ2-3
V: TRBV20-1
DNA: TGCAGTGCTAGAGATCTCCATGCCGCAGATACGCAGTATTTT
CDR3: CSARDLHAADTQYF

length: 14
D: .
size: many
J: TRBJ2-1
V: TRBV2
DNA: TGTGCCAGCAGATCCGGGACTCAGTACAATGAGCAGTTCTTC
CDR3: CASRSGTQYNEQFF

length: 14
D: TRBD2
size: .
J: TRBJ2-5
V: TRBV14
DNA: TGTGCCAGCAGCCAAGATTGGAGTAGCGGGAAGACTTACTTC
CDR3: CASSQDWSSGKTYF

length: 17
D: TRBD2
size: once
J: TRBJ2-7
V: TRBV5-1
DNA: TGCGCCAGCGCGCCGGGACTAGCGGGAGGACACTCCTACGAGCAGTACTTC
CDR3: CASAPGLAGGHSYEQYF